The rows below give T cell receptor beta chains drawn from one sample of a study of T-cell memory formation after mild COVID-19. MiXCR was run by TCRdb on the 5' RACE reads, yielding one entry per CDR3 protein. The table includes about 430,000 distinct CDR3 sequences, around 17% detected once. Sequencing was done on a sample of PBMCs or a T cell subset sorted from them (not recorded which). These receptors all come from a man between 18 and 35 years old who had mild COVID-19 (a few samples of this study predate the infection). Cell type and time point are not known. CDR3s include the opening cysteine and the closing phenylalanine or tryptophan. The D gene is left open where the match is weak. The size of a clone is reported for some rows only, either as once, few or many, or as a class for expanded clones.

v_gene: TRBV15; abundance: NA; d_gene: TRBD1; j_gene: TRBJ1-5; CDR3nt: TGTGCCACCAGCAGAGACAGGGGGATTAGTCAGCCCCAGCATTTT; CDR3aa: CATSRDRGISQPQHF
v_gene: TRBV5-1; abundance: few; d_gene: NA; j_gene: TRBJ2-2; CDR3nt: TGCGCCAGCAGGATGGACTTGAACACCGGGGAGCTGTTTTTT; CDR3aa: CASRMDLNTGELFF
v_gene: TRBV5-1; abundance: few; d_gene: TRBD1; j_gene: TRBJ1-3; CDR3nt: TGCGCCAGCAGCTGGACAGGAACAGCCCTCTCTGGAAACACCATATATTTT; CDR3aa: CASSWTGTALSGNTIYF
v_gene: TRBV18; abundance: NA; d_gene: NA; j_gene: TRBJ2-2; CDR3nt: TGTGCCAGCTCACCACCGCCGGGGAACACCGGGGAGCTGTTTTTT; CDR3aa: CASSPPPGNTGELFF
v_gene: TRBV7-3; abundance: few; d_gene: NA; j_gene: TRBJ1-2; CDR3nt: TGTGCCAGCAGCCCGGGGGGCGACGGTAACTATGGCTACACCTTC; CDR3aa: CASSPGGDGNYGYTF
v_gene: TRBV6-2/TRBV6-3; abundance: few; d_gene: NA; j_gene: TRBJ2-7; CDR3nt: TGTGCCAGCAGTTACGCTAATACGGGCGAGCAGTACTTC; CDR3aa: CASSYANTGEQYF
v_gene: TRBV7-9; abundance: many; d_gene: TRBD1; j_gene: TRBJ1-2; CDR3nt: TGTGCCAGCAGCCCGACCGGGACAGGGGGTGGCTACACCTTC; CDR3aa: CASSPTGTGGGYTF
v_gene: TRBV20-1; abundance: NA; d_gene: TRBD1; j_gene: TRBJ2-1; CDR3nt: TGCAGTGCTAGAAAGGGGGCGACTTTCTCCTACAATGAGCAGTTCTTC; CDR3aa: CSARKGATFSYNEQFF
v_gene: TRBV6-6; abundance: NA; d_gene: NA; j_gene: TRBJ2-4; CDR3nt: TGTGCCAGCAGTTACTCGTTCGGGCTGGCCAAAAACATTCAGTACTTC; CDR3aa: CASSYSFGLAKNIQYF
v_gene: TRBV29-1; abundance: few; d_gene: NA; j_gene: TRBJ2-5; CDR3nt: TGCAGCGTTGAACGTCTAGCCGGGGGTGAGACCCAGTACTTC; CDR3aa: CSVERLAGGETQYF
v_gene: TRBV7-9; abundance: few; d_gene: NA; j_gene: TRBJ2-1; CDR3nt: TGTGCCAGCAGCTCCTCCGGGACGTTCAATGAGCAGTTCTTC; CDR3aa: CASSSSGTFNEQFF
v_gene: TRBV6-1; abundance: NA; d_gene: NA; j_gene: TRBJ1-1; CDR3nt: TGTGCCAGCACCCCCCTCGGACGGAGGAACACTGAAACTTTCTTT; CDR3aa: CASTPLGRRNTETFF
v_gene: TRBV5-1; abundance: many; d_gene: TRBD2; j_gene: TRBJ2-3; CDR3nt: TGTGCCAGCAGCCCGGGACTAGCGGGGGTCACAGATACGCAGTATTTT; CDR3aa: CASSPGLAGVTDTQYF
v_gene: TRBV6-2/TRBV6-3; abundance: NA; d_gene: NA; j_gene: TRBJ2-7; CDR3nt: TGTGCCAGCACCGACTGGACTGCTCGCGAGCAGTACTTC; CDR3aa: CASTDWTAREQYF
v_gene: TRBV5-1; abundance: NA; d_gene: TRBD1; j_gene: TRBJ1-4; CDR3nt: TGCGCCAGCAGCGCCGCAGGACAGGGGCGCGGTGAAAAACTGTTTTTT; CDR3aa: CASSAAGQGRGEKLFF
v_gene: TRBV7-9; abundance: NA; d_gene: TRBD1; j_gene: TRBJ2-2; CDR3nt: TGTGCCAGCAGCTCGATCAGGGGGCATACCGGGGAGCTGTTTTTT; CDR3aa: CASSSIRGHTGELFF
v_gene: TRBV6-5; abundance: NA; d_gene: TRBD2; j_gene: TRBJ2-3; CDR3nt: TGTGCCAGCAGTCGGGGGGACCGCACAGATACGCAGTATTTT; CDR3aa: CASSRGDRTDTQYF
v_gene: TRBV20-1; abundance: few; d_gene: NA; j_gene: TRBJ2-7; CDR3nt: TGCAGTGCTAGACTATGGACGGGGGAGCAGTACTTC; CDR3aa: CSARLWTGEQYF
v_gene: TRBV7-6; abundance: NA; d_gene: NA; j_gene: TRBJ2-3; CDR3nt: TGTGCCAGCAGCTCCACTGCCAGGGGAGATACGCAGTATTTT; CDR3aa: CASSSTARGDTQYF
v_gene: TRBV5-1; abundance: NA; d_gene: NA; j_gene: TRBJ1-3; CDR3nt: TGCGCCAGCAGCACCGGGGGGGGCTCTGGAAACACCATATATTTT; CDR3aa: CASSTGGGSGNTIYF
v_gene: TRBV4-3; abundance: NA; d_gene: TRBD1; j_gene: TRBJ1-2; CDR3nt: TGCGCCAGCAGCCAAGTCCCTGAGACAGGGATGGTGGGCTACACCTTC; CDR3aa: CASSQVPETGMVGYTF
v_gene: TRBV28; abundance: NA; d_gene: NA; j_gene: TRBJ2-1; CDR3nt: TGTGCCAGCAGTCCCAGGAGGACAGAGCAGTTCTTC; CDR3aa: CASSPRRTEQFF
v_gene: TRBV12-3/TRBV12-4; abundance: many; d_gene: NA; j_gene: TRBJ2-1; CDR3nt: TGTGCCAGCAGTTTGGATAACAATGAGCAGTTCTTC; CDR3aa: CASSLDNNEQFF
v_gene: TRBV2; abundance: NA; d_gene: NA; j_gene: TRBJ2-3; CDR3nt: TGTGCCAGGGGGCGGCGGGGTGGCACAGATATGCAGTATTTT; CDR3aa: CARGRRGGTDMQYF
v_gene: TRBV4-1; abundance: few; d_gene: TRBD2; j_gene: TRBJ2-2; CDR3nt: TGCGCCAGCAGAATACTAGCGGGGGACACCGGGGAGCTGTTTTTT; CDR3aa: CASRILAGDTGELFF
v_gene: TRBV6-5; abundance: NA; d_gene: NA; j_gene: TRBJ2-7; CDR3nt: TGTGCCAGCAGTTTGAACCGGGCCCAGGGACACTACGAGCAGTACTTC; CDR3aa: CASSLNRAQGHYEQYF
v_gene: TRBV24-1; abundance: few; d_gene: NA; j_gene: TRBJ2-3; CDR3nt: TGTGCCACCAGTCTCGGGGGACCAGATACGCAGTATTTT; CDR3aa: CATSLGGPDTQYF
v_gene: TRBV5-4; abundance: many; d_gene: NA; j_gene: TRBJ2-1; CDR3nt: TGTGCCAGCAGCTTGGGTGCAACAGGTATGGCCTTC; CDR3aa: CASSLGATGMAF
v_gene: TRBV7-2; abundance: few; d_gene: NA; j_gene: TRBJ1-2; CDR3nt: TGTGCCAGCAGCTTAGAAGTGGGGGGGCGGAGTGGCTACACCTTC; CDR3aa: CASSLEVGGRSGYTF
v_gene: TRBV20-1; abundance: NA; d_gene: TRBD1; j_gene: TRBJ1-5; CDR3nt: TGCAGTGCTCGTCCCGCAGACAGGGCTTTCAATCAGCCCCAGCATTTT; CDR3aa: CSARPADRAFNQPQHF
v_gene: TRBV2; abundance: once; d_gene: NA; j_gene: TRBJ2-3; CDR3nt: TGTGCCACCCGAGCCCAGGGACTTAGCACAGATACGCAGTATTTT; CDR3aa: CATRAQGLSTDTQYF
v_gene: TRBV6-1; abundance: NA; d_gene: NA; j_gene: TRBJ1-1; CDR3nt: TGTGCCAGCAGTGAGTTTAGATTGAACACTGAAGCTTTCTTT; CDR3aa: CASSEFRLNTEAFF
v_gene: TRBV5-1; abundance: few; d_gene: TRBD2; j_gene: TRBJ2-1; CDR3nt: TGCGCCAGCACCGGGACTAGCGGGGCTTACAATGAGCAGTTCTTC; CDR3aa: CASTGTSGAYNEQFF
v_gene: TRBV6-5; abundance: few; d_gene: TRBD2; j_gene: TRBJ2-3; CDR3nt: TGTGCCAGCAGTTCCCCGACTAGCGGGGTAATAGATACGCAGTATTTT; CDR3aa: CASSSPTSGVIDTQYF
v_gene: TRBV20-1; abundance: many; d_gene: NA; j_gene: TRBJ2-7; CDR3nt: TGCAGTGCTGTCCAAGGGTCAAGCTCCTACGAGCAGTACTTC; CDR3aa: CSAVQGSSSYEQYF
v_gene: TRBV7-2; abundance: NA; d_gene: TRBD1; j_gene: TRBJ2-5; CDR3nt: TGTGCCAGCAGCTTAGAGGGGGCGCGGAGGGAGACCCAGTACTTC; CDR3aa: CASSLEGARRETQYF
v_gene: TRBV7-8; abundance: few; d_gene: TRBD2; j_gene: TRBJ2-1; CDR3nt: TGTGCCAGCAGCTTACCAACTAGCGGGGGGCTCGGGGAGCAGTTCTTC; CDR3aa: CASSLPTSGGLGEQFF
v_gene: TRBV20-1; abundance: NA; d_gene: TRBD1; j_gene: TRBJ1-4; CDR3nt: TGCAGTGCTAACGGACAGGGGCATAATGAAAAACTGTTTTTT; CDR3aa: CSANGQGHNEKLFF
v_gene: TRBV9; abundance: NA; d_gene: TRBD1; j_gene: TRBJ1-6; CDR3nt: TGTGCCAGCAGCGACGGGACAGCTCTGGGAGGTTCACCCCTCCACTTT; CDR3aa: CASSDGTALGGSPLHF
v_gene: TRBV5-1; abundance: NA; d_gene: NA; j_gene: TRBJ2-3; CDR3nt: TGCGCCAGCAAGTCGGGGCAGGGCACAGATACGCAGTATTTT; CDR3aa: CASKSGQGTDTQYF
v_gene: TRBV3-1; abundance: NA; d_gene: TRBD1; j_gene: TRBJ2-5; CDR3nt: TGTGCCAGCAGCCAAGGGGGGCCAGGGGGACAAGAGACCCAGTACTTC; CDR3aa: CASSQGGPGGQETQYF
v_gene: TRBV29-1; abundance: NA; d_gene: NA; j_gene: TRBJ1-3; CDR3nt: TGCAGCGTTGTTAGCCGGAAGGGGAACACCATATATTTT; CDR3aa: CSVVSRKGNTIYF
v_gene: TRBV5-6; abundance: few; d_gene: NA; j_gene: TRBJ2-1; CDR3nt: TGTGCCAGCAGCTATATGACCCCGGGGACGGAGGAGGACAATGAGCAGTTCTTC; CDR3aa: CASSYMTPGTEEDNEQFF
v_gene: TRBV20-1; abundance: few; d_gene: NA; j_gene: TRBJ2-5; CDR3nt: TGCAGTGCTAGTAGGGGGCAAGAGACCCAGTACTTC; CDR3aa: CSASRGQETQYF
v_gene: TRBV4-3; abundance: once; d_gene: NA; j_gene: TRBJ2-3; CDR3nt: TGCGCCAGCAGCCAAGATGCGAGAGAAGATACGCAGTATTTT; CDR3aa: CASSQDAREDTQYF
v_gene: TRBV6-2/TRBV6-3; abundance: NA; d_gene: NA; j_gene: TRBJ2-3; CDR3nt: TGTGCCAGCAGTTACTCGGGTAGCCCTCCAACGCAGTATTTT; CDR3aa: CASSYSGSPPTQYF
v_gene: TRBV11-3; abundance: NA; d_gene: NA; j_gene: TRBJ2-5; CDR3nt: TGTGCCAGCAGCCCCCGGGACGAGGGGGAGACCCAGTACTTC; CDR3aa: CASSPRDEGETQYF
v_gene: TRBV6-5; abundance: many; d_gene: NA; j_gene: TRBJ2-6; CDR3nt: TGTGCCAGCAGGCCCCCGGGAGTTCGCGGGGCCAACGTCCTGACTTTC; CDR3aa: CASRPPGVRGANVLTF
v_gene: TRBV9; abundance: few; d_gene: NA; j_gene: TRBJ2-5; CDR3nt: TGTGCCAGCAGCGCAGAGAATGGACGGATCCAAGAGACCCAGTACTTC; CDR3aa: CASSAENGRIQETQYF
v_gene: TRBV5-1; abundance: few; d_gene: TRBD2; j_gene: TRBJ2-2; CDR3nt: TGCGCCAGCAGCTCGGGACTAGCGGGAACGAACACCGGGGAGCTGTTTTTT; CDR3aa: CASSSGLAGTNTGELFF
v_gene: TRBV7-2; abundance: NA; d_gene: NA; j_gene: TRBJ2-5; CDR3nt: TGTGCCAGCAGCTTAGTAGTCAGCAGGGGCAGAGAGACCCAGTACTTC; CDR3aa: CASSLVVSRGRETQYF
v_gene: TRBV12-3/TRBV12-4; abundance: many; d_gene: NA; j_gene: TRBJ1-2; CDR3nt: TGTGCCAGCAGTCCGACAGGCGCCTATGGCTACACCTTC; CDR3aa: CASSPTGAYGYTF
v_gene: TRBV15; abundance: NA; d_gene: TRBD1; j_gene: TRBJ1-5; CDR3nt: TGTGCCACCAGCAGAGAAAGACAGGGGAATCAGCCCCAGCATTTT; CDR3aa: CATSRERQGNQPQHF
v_gene: TRBV30; abundance: few; d_gene: NA; j_gene: TRBJ2-3; CDR3nt: TGTGCCTGGACTAAAGGACCCACAGATACGCAGTATTTT; CDR3aa: CAWTKGPTDTQYF
v_gene: TRBV10-3; abundance: NA; d_gene: TRBD1; j_gene: TRBJ2-5; CDR3nt: TGTGCCATCAGGCGACAGGGGGCGAGGGAGACCCAGTACTTC; CDR3aa: CAIRRQGARETQYF
v_gene: TRBV5-1; abundance: few; d_gene: NA; j_gene: TRBJ2-1; CDR3nt: TGCGCCAGCAGCCCTGACAGGGGAGGGTCCGATGAGCAGTTCTTC; CDR3aa: CASSPDRGGSDEQFF
v_gene: TRBV7-2; abundance: many; d_gene: TRBD1; j_gene: TRBJ2-7; CDR3nt: TGTGCCAGCAGCCGACAGGGGACCTACGAGCAGTACTTC; CDR3aa: CASSRQGTYEQYF
v_gene: TRBV3-1; abundance: few; d_gene: TRBD1; j_gene: TRBJ1-1; CDR3nt: TGTGCCAGCAGCCAACGTGCAACCGGGACAGGGAACACTGAAGCTTTCTTT; CDR3aa: CASSQRATGTGNTEAFF
v_gene: TRBV10-2; abundance: once; d_gene: NA; j_gene: TRBJ2-3; CDR3nt: TGCGCCAGCAGTGATTTCCCGGGTACGCAGTATTTT; CDR3aa: CASSDFPGTQYF